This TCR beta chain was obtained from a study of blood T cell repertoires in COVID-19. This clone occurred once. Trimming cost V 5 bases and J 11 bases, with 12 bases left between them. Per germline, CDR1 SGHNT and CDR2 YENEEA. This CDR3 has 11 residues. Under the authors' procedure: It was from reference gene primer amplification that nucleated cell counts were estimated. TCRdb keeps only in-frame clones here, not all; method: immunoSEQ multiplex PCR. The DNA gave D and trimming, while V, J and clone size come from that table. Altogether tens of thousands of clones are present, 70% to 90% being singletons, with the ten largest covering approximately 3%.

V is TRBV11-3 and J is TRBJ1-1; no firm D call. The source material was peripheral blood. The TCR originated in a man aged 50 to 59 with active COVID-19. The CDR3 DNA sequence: TGTGCCAGCAGCCCAGGAGGACGCGCTTTCTTT. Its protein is CASSPGGRAFF. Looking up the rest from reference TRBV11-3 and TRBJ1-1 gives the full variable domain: EAGVVQSPRYKIIEKKQPVAFWCNPISGHNTLYWYLQNLGQGPELLIRYENEEAVDDSQLPKDRFSAERLKGVDSTLKIQPAELGDSAVYLCASSPGGRAFFGQGTRLTVV.